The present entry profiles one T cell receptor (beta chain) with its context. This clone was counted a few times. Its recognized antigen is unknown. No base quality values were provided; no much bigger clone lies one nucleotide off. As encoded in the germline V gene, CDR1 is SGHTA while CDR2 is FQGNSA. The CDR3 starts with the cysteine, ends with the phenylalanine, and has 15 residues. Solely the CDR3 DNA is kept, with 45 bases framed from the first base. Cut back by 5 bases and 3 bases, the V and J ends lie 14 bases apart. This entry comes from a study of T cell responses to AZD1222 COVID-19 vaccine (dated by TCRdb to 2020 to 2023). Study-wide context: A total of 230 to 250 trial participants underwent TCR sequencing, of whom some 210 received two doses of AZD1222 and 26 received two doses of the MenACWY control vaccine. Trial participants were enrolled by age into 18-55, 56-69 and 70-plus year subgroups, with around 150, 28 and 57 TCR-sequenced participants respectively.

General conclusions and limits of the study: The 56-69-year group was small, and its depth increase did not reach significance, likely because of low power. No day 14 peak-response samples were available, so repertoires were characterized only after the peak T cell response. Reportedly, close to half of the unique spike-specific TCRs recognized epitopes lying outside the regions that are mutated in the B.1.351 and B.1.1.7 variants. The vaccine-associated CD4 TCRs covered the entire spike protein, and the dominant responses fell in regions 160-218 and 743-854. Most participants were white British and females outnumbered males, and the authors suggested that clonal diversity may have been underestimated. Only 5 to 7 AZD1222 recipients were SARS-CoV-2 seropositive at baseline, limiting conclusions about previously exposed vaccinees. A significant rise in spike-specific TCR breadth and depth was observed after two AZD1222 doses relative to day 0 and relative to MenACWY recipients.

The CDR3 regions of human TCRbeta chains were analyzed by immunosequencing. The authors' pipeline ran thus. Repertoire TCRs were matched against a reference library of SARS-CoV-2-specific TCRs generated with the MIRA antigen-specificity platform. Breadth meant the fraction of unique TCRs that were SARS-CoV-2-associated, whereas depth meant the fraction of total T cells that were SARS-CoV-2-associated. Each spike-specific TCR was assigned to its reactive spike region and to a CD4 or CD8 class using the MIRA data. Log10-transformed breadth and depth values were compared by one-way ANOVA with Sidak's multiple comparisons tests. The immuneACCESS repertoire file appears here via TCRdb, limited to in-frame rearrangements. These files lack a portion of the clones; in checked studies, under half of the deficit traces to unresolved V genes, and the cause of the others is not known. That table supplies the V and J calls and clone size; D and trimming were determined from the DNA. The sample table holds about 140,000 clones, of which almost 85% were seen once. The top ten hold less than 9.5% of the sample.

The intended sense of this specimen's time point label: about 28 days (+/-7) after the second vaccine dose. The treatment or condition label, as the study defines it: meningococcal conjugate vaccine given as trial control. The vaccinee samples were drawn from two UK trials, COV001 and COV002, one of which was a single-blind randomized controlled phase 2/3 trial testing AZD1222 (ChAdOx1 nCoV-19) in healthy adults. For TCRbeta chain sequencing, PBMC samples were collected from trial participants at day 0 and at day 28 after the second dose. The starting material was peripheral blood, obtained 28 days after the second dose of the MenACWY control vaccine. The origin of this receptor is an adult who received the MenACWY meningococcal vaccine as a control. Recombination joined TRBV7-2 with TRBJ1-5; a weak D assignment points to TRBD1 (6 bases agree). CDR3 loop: CASSPRGHPNQPQHF. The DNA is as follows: TGTGCCAGCAGCCCCAGGGGACACCCCAATCAGCCCCAGCATTTT.